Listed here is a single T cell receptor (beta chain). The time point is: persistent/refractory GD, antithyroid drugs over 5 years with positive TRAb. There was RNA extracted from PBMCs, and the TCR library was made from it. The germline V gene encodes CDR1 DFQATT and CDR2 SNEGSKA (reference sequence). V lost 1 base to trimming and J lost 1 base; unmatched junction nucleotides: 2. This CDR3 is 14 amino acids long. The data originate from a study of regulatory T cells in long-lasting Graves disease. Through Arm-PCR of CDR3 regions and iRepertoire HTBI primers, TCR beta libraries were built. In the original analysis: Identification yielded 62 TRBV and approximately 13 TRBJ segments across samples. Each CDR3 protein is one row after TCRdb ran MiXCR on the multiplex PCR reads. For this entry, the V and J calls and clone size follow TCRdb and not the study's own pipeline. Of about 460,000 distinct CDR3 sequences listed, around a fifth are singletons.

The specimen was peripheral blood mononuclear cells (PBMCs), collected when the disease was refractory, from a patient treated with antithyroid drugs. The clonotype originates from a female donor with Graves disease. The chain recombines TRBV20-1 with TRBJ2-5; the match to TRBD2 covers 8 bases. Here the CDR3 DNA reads TGCAGTGCTAGAGCCAGCGGGGGCCAAGAGACCCAGTACTTC. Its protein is CSARASGGQETQYF.